The 12 T cell receptor beta chains below were found in one sample sequenced in a study of T cell responses to AZD1222 COVID-19 vaccine. Profiled with immunoSEQ multiplex PCR; TCRdb holds only in-frame clones, not every one. The sample has some 130,000 clones, around 86% seen once. The source material was peripheral blood, sampled on day 0 of AZD1222 vaccination. These TCRs come from an adult in good health.

The V and J genes are TRBV3-1 (or the pseudogene TRBV3-2) and TRBJ2-3, with TRBD2 identical over 10 bases. CDR1 and CDR2 (germline): LGHDT, YNNKEL (reference sequence). The CDR3 extends over 19 amino acids. Trimming removed 0 bases from V and 6 bases from J; junction bases left unmatched: 15. The CDR3: CASSQDPPSSGGVLDTQYF. DNA of the CDR3: TGTGCCAGCAGCCAAGATCCCCCCTCGAGCGGGGGGGTCCTGGATACGCAGTATTTT.

The J gene is TRBJ1-2, the V gene TRBV19; D unresolved. Germline V lookup: CDR1 LNHDA, CDR2 SQIVND (reference sequence). CDR3 length: 13 amino acids. The ends were cut back, 1 base at V and 4 bases at J, with 7 bases in the middle. Written as DNA, the CDR3 is TGTGCCAGTAGTATAGGTGAAGGCTATGGCTACACCTTC. Protein sequence: CASSIGEGYGYTF.

The J gene is TRBJ2-5, the V gene TRBV14; TRBD1 agrees at 8 bases. There are 17 residues in the CDR3. The V segment lost 3 bases and the J segment 0 bases; nucleotides outside the gene matches: 9. Germline CDR1 SGHDN, CDR2 FVKESK. CDR3 in amino acids: CASSHSRGLPYQETQYF. The CDR3 nucleotides are TGTGCCAGCAGCCACTCCAGGGGGCTACCGTACCAAGAGACCCAGTACTTC.

V gene TRBV18 combines with J gene TRBJ2-5; D gene uncertain. Germline CDR1 is KGHSH and CDR2 is LQKENI. The CDR3 is made up of 12 amino acids. V was shortened by 4 bases and J by 0 bases, with 3 bases between the two germline ends. CDR3 bases: TGTGCCAGCTCACGGTACCAAGAGACCCAGTACTTC. It codes for CASSRYQETQYF. The variable domain in full, completed from reference TRBV18 and TRBJ2-5, reads NAGVMQNPRHLVRRRGQEARLRCSPMKGHSHVYWYRQLPEEGLKFMVYLQKENIIDESGMPKERFSAEFPKEGPSILRIQQVVRGDSAAYFCASSRYQETQYFGPGTRLLVL.

The rearrangement joins TRBV5-5 to TRBJ1-5; D gene uncertain. The length of the CDR3 is 16 residues. V gave up 0 bases and J gave up 3 bases, with 13 bases separating them. Germline V CDR1 and CDR2: SGHKS, YYEKEE (reference sequence). The CDR3 bases are TGTGCCAGCAGCTTGGTGGAGGCAGCCCTCAATCAGCCCCAGCATTTT. Amino acid sequence: CASSLVEAALNQPQHF.

In the case of this clone: The germline gene is not matched at one end of the junction; a read error may be the cause. The chain carries TRBV5-8 and TRBJ1-2; D unclear. This CDR3 has 10 residues. Germline V gene data show CDR1 as SGHTS and CDR2 as YDEGEE. The CDR3 DNA reads TGTGCCAGCGGATACTACGGCTACACCTTC. Its protein product is CASGYYGYTF. Supplemented by reference TRBV5-8 and TRBJ1-2, the full variable domain reads EAGVTQSPTHLIKTRGQQATLRCSPISGHTSVYWYQQALGLGLQFLLWYDEGEERNRGNFPPRFSGRQFPNYSSELNVNALELEDSALYLCASGYYGYTFGSGTRLTVV.

V is TRBV6-1 and J is TRBJ1-1, with D perhaps TRBD1 (5 bases). The V end was cut by 0 bases, the J end by 7 bases, with 15 bases between. The CDR3 consists of 15 residues. Germline lookup yields CDR1 MNHNS and CDR2 SASEGT. The CDR3 spells CASSEAPSRGDEAFF. As DNA, the CDR3 is TGTGCCAGCAGTGAAGCACCTTCGCGGGGCGATGAAGCTTTCTTT.

The rearrangement joins TRBV7-8 to TRBJ2-2; the match to TRBD1 covers 7 bases. This CDR3 contains 16 residues. V was clipped by 8 bases and J by 6 bases; unmatched bases: 15. Germline CDR1 is SGHVS and CDR2 is FQNEAQ. The CDR3, as DNA: TGTGCCAGCGGCCCCAATAGGGACAGAATACCCGGGGAGCTGTTTTTT. Translation: CASGPNRDRIPGELFF.

The J gene is TRBJ2-2, the V gene TRBV5-8; D ambiguous. The germline CDR1 and CDR2 sequences are SGHTS and YDEGEE. Trimming shortened V by 1 base and J by 3 bases, and 4 bases separated the two germline ends. The CDR3 spans 13 residues. This CDR3 is CASSLRHTGELFF. In DNA form, the CDR3 reads TGTGCCAGCAGCTTGAGGCACACCGGGGAGCTGTTTTTT.

This chain links TRBV19 with TRBJ1-5, with D unresolved. V lost 5 bases, J lost 6 bases, and 14 bases lay in between. The CDR3 sequence is 14 residues long. The germline V gene encodes CDR1 LNHDA and CDR2 SQIVND (reference sequence). CDR3 bases: TGTGCCAGTAGTGTGGACGTCTTCACTCAGCCCCAGCATTTT. Amino acids: CASSVDVFTQPQHF.

V usage is TRBV30 and J usage is TRBJ2-7, with 7 bases aligning to TRBD1. With V trimmed by 4 bases and J by 1 base, 4 bases remained unmatched. This CDR3 region has 13 residues. Looked up from germline, CDR1 is GTSNPN and CDR2 is SVGIG (reference sequence). The CDR3 DNA reads as TGTGCCTGGAATGGACAGGCATCCTACGAGCAGTACTTC. It codes for CAWNGQASYEQYF. Together with reference TRBV30 and TRBJ2-7, the CDR3 gives the full variable domain: SQTIHQWPATLVQPVGSPLSLECTVEGTSNPNLYWYRQAAGRGLQLLFYSVGIGQISSEVPQNLSASRPQDRQFILSSKKLLLSDSGFYLCAWNGQASYEQYFGPGTRLTVT.

This chain uses TRBV7-6 with TRBJ1-2, with TRBD1 matching 7 bases. V shed 3 bases and J 6 bases; nucleotides not matched to a gene: 10. The CDR3 consists of 15 residues. CDR1 and CDR2 (germline): SGHVS, FNYEAQ. The DNA of the CDR3 is TGTGCCAGCAGCTTGACACCCGGGACAGAGAATGGCTACACCTTC. This translates into CASSLTPGTENGYTF.